These T cell receptor beta chains were read from a single sample in a study of ipilimumab plus nivolumab after autologous stem cell transplantation. The repertoire was sequenced with immunoSEQ multiplex PCR; TCRdb's copy has only in-frame clones and lacks some. This table has about 9,800 clones, over 60% appearing once. The sequencing used PBMCs, collected in a trial of ipilimumab plus nivolumab as post-transplant consolidation. These receptors all stem from a female donor with multiple myeloma. Each CDR3 is given with its conserved first and last residue. The order of the fields is J gene, V gene, clone size, D gene, CDR3 protein, CDR3 DNA. A D gene is named only where the DNA matches it firmly. Size is stated for part of the rows, as once, few or many counts, or as a class when the clone is expanded.

>TRBJ2-1|TRBV7-3|-|-
CASSLATLEGAYNEQFF
TGTGCCAGCAGCCTAGCGACTCTGGAGGGGGCCTACAATGAGCAGTTCTTC
>TRBJ2-7|TRBV9|few|TRBD2
CASSPKVRASGSSYEQYF
TGTGCCAGCAGCCCCAAGGTTAGGGCTAGCGGGAGTAGCTACGAGCAGTACTTC
>TRBJ1-1|TRBV29-1|-|-
CSTRQEINTEAFF
TGCAGCACACGACAGGAGATTAACACTGAAGCTTTCTTT
>TRBJ2-7|TRBV27|-|-
CASSLPSYEQYF
TGTGCCAGCAGTCTCCCCTCCTACGAGCAGTACTTC
>TRBJ1-5|TRBV2|-|TRBD1
CATRQGYSNQPQHF
TGTGCCACCCGACAGGGCTATAGCAATCAGCCCCAGCATTTT
>TRBJ2-7|TRBV6-5|-|-
CASSYFPEQYF
TGTGCCAGCAGTTACTTTCCCGAGCAGTACTTC
>TRBJ2-1|TRBV28|-|TRBD2
CASRGPAGGGEQFF
TGTGCCAGCAGGGGACCTGCGGGGGGCGGTGAGCAGTTCTTC
>TRBJ2-7|TRBV9|-|TRBD1
CASSGRDSSYEQYF
TGTGCCAGCAGCGGACGGGACAGCTCCTACGAGCAGTACTTC
>TRBJ1-5|TRBV6-6|-|-
CASTRGIERGNQPQHF
TGTGCCAGCACCCGGGGGATAGAACGCGGCAATCAGCCCCAGCATTTT
>TRBJ2-1|TRBV10-2|-|-
CASSGLLGYNEQFF
TGCGCCAGCAGTGGACTACTGGGATACAATGAGCAGTTCTTC
>TRBJ1-2|TRBV9|-|-
CASSVEGVNGYTF
TGTGCCAGCAGCGTAGAGGGGGTTAATGGCTACACCTTC
>TRBJ2-7|TRBV2|-|TRBD1
CASSGQGAYEQYF
TGTGCCAGCTCAGGACAGGGGGCTTACGAGCAGTACTTC
>TRBJ2-7|TRBV7-9|medium-sized|-
CASSSSYSSYSYEQYF
TGTGCCAGCAGCTCTTCTTACTCTTCGTATTCCTACGAGCAGTACTTC
>TRBJ2-3|TRBV5-1|-|TRBD1
CASSVTGTVGTDTQYF
TGCGCCAGCAGCGTGACAGGGACAGTGGGCACAGATACGCAGTATTTT
>TRBJ1-2|TRBV28|few|TRBD1
CASSSPGGEGYTF
TGTGCCAGCAGTTCCCCAGGGGGCGAAGGCTACACCTTC
>TRBJ2-7|TRBV6-5|-|TRBD1
CASSRTGGDEQYF
TGTGCCAGCAGTCGGACAGGGGGCGACGAGCAGTACTTC
>TRBJ2-1|TRBV7-2|-|-
CASSLGARNDEQFF
TGTGCCAGCAGCTTAGGGGCACGGAACGATGAGCAGTTCTTC
>TRBJ2-2|TRBV11-3|-|TRBD2
CASSPNVAGGSAGELFF
TGTGCCAGCAGTCCGAACGTGGCGGGAGGTTCTGCCGGGGAGCTGTTTTTT
>TRBJ1-1|TRBV27|-|-
CASRTGVLGTEAFF
TGTGCCAGCAGAACCGGGGTGCTGGGCACTGAAGCTTTCTTT
>TRBJ2-5|TRBV11-2|few|-
CASSLGLETQYF
TGTGCCAGCAGCTTAGGTCTGGAGACCCAGTACTTC
>TRBJ2-2|TRBV5-4|medium-sized|TRBD2
CASSLEGLARELFF
TGTGCCAGCAGCTTGGAGGGACTAGCGAGGGAGCTGTTTTTT
>TRBJ1-3|TRBV7-8|once|-
CASSSPNTIYF
TGTGCCAGCAGCTCCCCAAACACCATATATTTT
>TRBJ2-7|TRBV4-1|-|-
CASSQEDGIFYEQYF
TGCGCCAGCAGCCAAGAAGACGGGATTTTCTACGAGCAGTACTTC
>TRBJ1-2|TRBV11-3|-|-
CATRINYGYTF
TGTGCCACCCGGATTAACTATGGCTACACCTTC
>TRBJ1-2|TRBV21-1|-|-
CASRVVLGGLFGYTF
TGTGCCAGCAGAGTCGTTTTGGGTGGGCTGTTTGGCTACACCTTC